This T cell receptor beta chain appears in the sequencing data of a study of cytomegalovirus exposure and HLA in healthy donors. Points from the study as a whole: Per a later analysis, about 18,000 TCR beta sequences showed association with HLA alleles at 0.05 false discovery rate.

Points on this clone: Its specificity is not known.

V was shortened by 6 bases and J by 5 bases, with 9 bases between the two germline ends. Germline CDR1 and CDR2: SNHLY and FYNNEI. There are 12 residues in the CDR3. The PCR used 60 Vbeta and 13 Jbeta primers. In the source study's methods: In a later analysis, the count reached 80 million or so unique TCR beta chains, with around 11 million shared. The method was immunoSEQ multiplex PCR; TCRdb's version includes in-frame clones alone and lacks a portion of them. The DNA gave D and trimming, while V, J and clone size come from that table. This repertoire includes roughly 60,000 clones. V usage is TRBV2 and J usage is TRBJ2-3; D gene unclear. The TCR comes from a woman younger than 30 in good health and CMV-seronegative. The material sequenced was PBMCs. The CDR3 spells CASSPPGDTQYF. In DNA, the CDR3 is TGTGCCAGCAGCCCCCCCGGAGATACGCAGTATTTT.